Following are 29 T cell receptor beta chains from one sample sequenced in a study of human T cells and chemical hapten exposure (dated by TCRdb to 2020 to 2023). What this sample's time point label stands for: patch test 1, 2 weeks after DPC sensitization. The sample's treatment or condition label, in plain terms: therapeutic diphenylcyclopropenone sensitization with weekly scalp DPC. Receptors were amplified or captured by RACE. Instrument on record: NextSeq 500. TCRdb took the public reads, trimmed them with fastp at Q25, ran MiXCR for clone calling and kept in-frame beta chains. Rows with a matching CDR3 protein are joined into one entry that keeps the most common DNA and genes. The sample includes 95,000 to 100,000 distinct CDR3 sequences, with around 12% observed a single time. In total, the top ten clones hold over 2% of the sample. Sample: whole blood, taken in connection with sensitization to the hapten diphenylcyclopropenone (DPC). These receptors were obtained from a woman aged 40 to 55 with alopecia areata. Some clones in this sample may be carry-over from other donors' samples.

The chain has TRBV4-2 and TRBJ2-1, with D tentatively TRBD2 (5 bases). Looked up from germline, CDR1 is LGHNA and CDR2 is YNFKEQ. The germline V and J ends were trimmed by 0 bases and 7 bases, with 10 bases remaining between them. The CDR3 runs 14 residues. The CDR3 spells CASSQDGSGNEQFF. The CDR3 DNA is TGTGCCAGCAGCCAAGATGGGTCGGGGAATGAGCAGTTCTTC.

V is TRBV7-6 and J is TRBJ2-7, with 8 bases aligning to TRBD1. CDR1 and CDR2 from the germline V gene are SGHVS and FNYEAQ. This CDR3 region has 14 residues. The V segment lost 2 bases and the J segment 4 bases; nucleotides outside the gene matches: 4. The CDR3 reads CASSLQGAGYEQYF. The CDR3 DNA reads as TGTGCCAGCAGCTTACAGGGGGCAGGGTACGAGCAGTACTTC.

The chain recombines TRBV20-1 with TRBJ1-4; D is unresolved. Per germline, CDR1 DFQATT and CDR2 SNEGSKA (reference sequence). Deletions cut 5 bases from V and 8 bases from J, with 15 bases between. The CDR3 is 13 residues long. This CDR3 reads CSAFPWEAEKLFF. The DNA for the CDR3 is TGCAGTGCTTTTCCCTGGGAGGCGGAAAAACTGTTTTTT.

The rearrangement links TRBV10-3 to TRBJ1-5; D is uncertain. The germline V gene has CDR1 ENHRY and CDR2 SYGVKD. V was pared by 6 bases and J by 3 bases, with 12 bases between. The CDR3 is 14 residues long. CDR3 DNA sequence: TGTGCCATCAGCCGAGACTTTCTCAATCAGCCCCAGCATTTT. The encoded protein is CAISRDFLNQPQHF.

V gene TRBV28 combines with J gene TRBJ1-2; D unclear. V shed 8 bases and J shed 6 bases, with 10 bases lying between them. The V gene's germline CDR1 is MDHEN and CDR2 SYDVKM. The CDR3 sequence is 11 residues long. The CDR3 DNA follows: TGTGCCAGCCACAAAGGACATGGCTACACCTTC. It codes for CASHKGHGYTF.

The V call is TRBV2, the J call TRBJ1-5; D uncertain. V was trimmed by 1 base and J by 2 bases, leaving 6 bases between them. The CDR3 consists of 14 residues. CDR1 SNHLY and CDR2 FYNNEI come from the germline V gene. The CDR3 coding sequence is TGTGCCAGCAGTGAAGTAGGACGCAATCAGCCCCAGCATTTT. It is translated as CASSEVGRNQPQHF.

Regarding this clonotype: Without the conserved terminal phenylalanine or tryptophan, this CDR3 likely stems from a read error. The CDR3 reads CASSLDSWTSGPSPGANVLTY. As DNA, the CDR3 is TGTGCCAGCAGCTTAGATTCTTGGACTAGCGGGCCTTCCCCTGGGGCCAACGTCCTGACTTAC. The rearrangement links TRBV11-3 to TRBJ2-6; 11 nucleotides align to TRBD2. Per the germline V gene, CDR1 is SGHNT and CDR2 is YENEEA. This CDR3 is built from 21 residues. V shed 0 bases and J 2 bases; nucleotides not matched to a gene: 12.

The chain employs TRBV7-2 and TRBJ2-1; D call uncertain. Per germline, CDR1 SGHTA and CDR2 FQGNSA. V was shortened by 4 bases and J by 3 bases, with 7 bases between the two germline ends. The CDR3 is 13 residues long. As DNA, the CDR3 is TGTGCCAGCAGCTCTCGACTCTACAATGAGCAGTTCTTC. It is translated as CASSSRLYNEQFF.

This clonotype was picked up a small number of times. The chain recombines TRBV28 with TRBJ2-2; TRBD1 or TRBD2 may be the D gene (5 bases each). The V end was cut by 8 bases, the J end by 2 bases, with 15 bases between. Germline CDR1 is MDHEN and CDR2 is SYDVKM. The CDR3 has 15 amino acids. The CDR3 nucleotides read TGTGCCAGCCTGTCGAAGGGACCAAACACCGGGGAGCTGTTTTTT. It yields the protein CASLSKGPNTGELFF.

The chain couples TRBV27 to TRBJ1-4; D remains unclear. V shed 5 bases and J shed 8 bases, with 18 bases lying between them. Germline V gives CDR1 MNHEY, CDR2 SMNVEV (reference sequence). CDR3 size: 15 residues. The DNA of the CDR3 is TGTGCCAGCAGTCCATACGAAAATAAGCGGGAAAAACTGTTTTTT. Translation gives CASSPYENKREKLFF.

This clonotype was seen many times. The chain carries TRBV29-1 and TRBJ2-7; TRBD2 might be the D (5 bases). The CDR3 spans 11 residues. The germline gives CDR1 SQVTM, CDR2 ANQGSEA. With 4 bases removed from V and 7 bases from J, the gap between germline ends came to 11 bases. This CDR3 is CSVGLIGEQYF. As DNA, the CDR3 is TGCAGCGTTGGACTAATAGGGGAGCAGTACTTC.

V is TRBV7-9 and J is TRBJ2-7; 12 bases map to TRBD2. CDR3 length equals 15 residues. V gave up 4 bases and J gave up 4 bases; unmatched junction bases: 5. The germline gives CDR1 SEHNR, CDR2 FQNEAQ (reference sequence). The CDR3 spells CASSSTGLAGYEQYF. CDR3 bases: TGTGCCAGCAGCTCGACCGGACTAGCGGGATACGAGCAGTACTTC.

This clonotype came up a few times. The chain uses TRBV6-6 and TRBJ1-1; D remains ambiguous. Germline V gene data show CDR1 as MNHNY and CDR2 as SVGAGI (reference sequence). The V end lost 7 bases, the J end lost 8 bases, and 11 bases lay between the germline ends. CDR3 length: 11 residues. The CDR3 region is CASTAHDEAFF. Here the CDR3 DNA reads TGTGCCAGCACCGCCCACGACGAAGCTTTCTTT.

This clonotype has ten or more counts. At one end the junction does not follow the germline gene, possibly because of a read error. J is TRBJ2-1 and V is TRBV5-1; D is uncertain. Germline CDR1 is SGHRS and CDR2 is YFSETQ. The CDR3 has 13 amino acids. CDR3 DNA sequence: TGTGCCAGCAGCTTAACCTCCTACAATGAGCAGTTCTTC. This codes for CASSLTSYNEQFF.

The chain combines TRBV6-2 or TRBV6-3 with TRBJ1-2; the D is unclear. V was trimmed by 2 bases and J by 4 bases, leaving 11 bases between them. Germline V gene data show CDR1 as MNHEY and CDR2 as SVGEGT. This CDR3 is 14 amino acids long. CDR3: CASSYEWASYGYTF. In DNA, the CDR3 is TGTGCCAGCAGTTACGAATGGGCCTCCTATGGCTACACCTTC.

This clonotype was picked up a small number of times. The V and J genes are TRBV19 and TRBJ2-4; D is uncertain. The CDR3 runs 15 residues. Looked up from germline, CDR1 is LNHDA and CDR2 is SQIVND (reference sequence). Between the trimmed V and J ends, which lost 6 bases and 0 bases, there was a span of 12 bases. The CDR3 DNA follows: TGTGCCAGTAGCCTGACCCGGCTAGCCAAAAACATTCAGTACTTC. Its translation is CASSLTRLAKNIQYF.

This clonotype occurred a few times. The chain couples TRBV3-1 to TRBJ2-1, with D unresolved. In germline, CDR1 is LGHDT, CDR2 YNNKEL (reference sequence). V dropped 0 bases and J dropped 7 bases, with 1 base sitting between them. This CDR3 region has 11 residues. The CDR3 region is CASSQENEQFF. In DNA form, the CDR3 reads TGTGCCAGCAGCCAAGAGAATGAGCAGTTCTTC.

The V gene is TRBV4-3, the J gene TRBJ2-6, with D perhaps matching TRBD1 (5 bases). The CDR3 has 17 amino acids. The germline V and J ends were trimmed by 4 bases and 0 bases, with 13 bases remaining between them. Per the germline V gene, CDR1 is LGHNA and CDR2 is YSLEER. This CDR3 is CASSPTTAVSGANVLTF. The CDR3 coding sequence is TGCGCCAGCAGCCCTACGACAGCAGTCTCTGGGGCCAACGTCCTGACTTTC.

This clonotype was detected ten times or more. The V call is TRBV6-2 or TRBV6-3, the J call TRBJ2-3; the D call may be TRBD1 or TRBD2 (6 bases each). CDR1 and CDR2 (germline): MNHEY, SVGEGT. V shed 8 bases and J shed 10 bases, with 22 bases lying between them. CDR3 length equals 14 residues. The CDR3 DNA follows: TGTGCCAGCCAGTCGGGGGCACCAGGGAAGGCGCAGTATTTT. Translation: CASQSGAPGKAQYF.

This clonotype came up many times. V usage is TRBV20-1 and J usage is TRBJ2-3; 7 nucleotides agree with TRBD1. The CDR3 loop spans 13 amino acids. The germline CDR1 and CDR2 sequences are DFQATT and SNEGSKA (reference sequence). With 6 bases clipped from V and 4 bases from J, the junction kept 7 bases outside the gene matches. CDR3 nucleotide sequence: TGCAGTGCAACTCACAGGGGCGCAGATACGCAGTATTTT. It yields the protein CSATHRGADTQYF.

This chain links TRBV12-5 with TRBJ2-3; 10 bases agree with TRBD2. J lost 4 bases, V lost 1 base, and 2 bases had no gene match. The germline CDR1 and CDR2 sequences are LGHNT and FRNRAP. CDR3 size: 15 residues. DNA of the CDR3: TGTGCTAGTGGTTTGGGACTAGCGGGCTCAGATACGCAGTATTTT. Amino acids: CASGLGLAGSDTQYF.

This clonotype was recorded a few times. The rearrangement joins TRBV29-1 to TRBJ1-2, with 8 bases lining up with TRBD1. The germline V gene encodes CDR1 SQVTM and CDR2 ANQGSEA. The CDR3 sequence is 14 residues long. V shed 7 bases, J shed 2 bases, and the junction held 9 bases outside the gene matches. CDR3 amino acids: CSALPGQENYGYTF. CDR3 bases: TGCAGCGCGTTACCGGGACAGGAGAACTATGGCTACACCTTC.

In its sample, this clonotype was seen a few times. V gene TRBV28 combines with J gene TRBJ1-2; tentative D call: TRBD1 (6 bases). The CDR3 covers 13 residues. Germline V CDR1 and CDR2: MDHEN, SYDVKM. Trimming took off 1 base at V and 6 bases at J, with 9 bases between the two ends. In nucleotides, the CDR3 is TGTGCCAGCAGTTTATTACAGGGAAATGGCTACACCTTC. Protein sequence: CASSLLQGNGYTF.

The rearrangement links TRBV9 to TRBJ2-4, with 7 bases that match TRBD2. Germline loops: CDR1 SGDLS, CDR2 YYNGEE. J gave up 7 bases and V 0 bases, and 4 bases lay outside the gene matches. This CDR3 is built from 14 residues. CDR3 region: CASSVDLLANIQYF. The DNA for the CDR3 is TGTGCCAGCAGCGTAGATCTACTAGCGAACATTCAGTACTTC.

This clonotype was observed a few times. The chain carries TRBV5-1 and TRBJ2-7, with a weak D call TRBD2 (6 bases). Per the germline V gene, CDR1 is SGHRS and CDR2 is YFSETQ. V was trimmed by 2 bases and J by 7 bases, leaving 16 bases between them. The CDR3 extends over 14 amino acids. As DNA, the CDR3 is TGCGCCAGCAGCTTAAGACGGGAGTCGGGGGAGCAGTACTTC. Its protein product is CASSLRRESGEQYF.

Comment on this clonotype: The junction does not match germline at one end; this may be a read error. The DNA of the CDR3 is TGTGGCAGCAGCGCCCCCCGGACTAGCGGGAGGTTGGACACCGGGGAGCTGTTTTTT. It translates to CGSSAPRTSGRLDTGELFF. The V call is TRBV9, the J call TRBJ2-2; 14 positions match TRBD2. Germline loops: CDR1 SGDLS, CDR2 YYNGEE. CDR3 length equals 19 residues.

This clonotype was seen a handful of times. V usage is TRBV29-1 and J usage is TRBJ2-5; TRBD1 matches 9 bases. Germline assignment: CDR1 SQVTM and CDR2 ANQGSEA. There are 14 residues in the CDR3. V shed 7 bases and J 0 bases; nucleotides not matched to a gene: 6. The CDR3 nucleotides are TGCAGCGCCGGACAGGGGTCGTACCAAGAGACCCAGTACTTC. It translates to CSAGQGSYQETQYF.

This clonotype has just a few counts. V gene TRBV12-5 combines with J gene TRBJ2-3; 11 nucleotides agree with TRBD2. Germline-derived CDR1 and CDR2 are LGHNT and FRNRAP. This CDR3 has 16 amino acids. V lost 4 bases to trimming and J lost 3 bases; unmatched junction nucleotides: 6. In DNA form, the CDR3 reads TGTGCTAGTGGTTCTGGACTAGCGGGTATAACAGATACGCAGTATTTT. Amino acids: CASGSGLAGITDTQYF.

This clonotype turned up a few times. The rearrangement links TRBV20-1 to TRBJ1-5, with D unclear. The CDR3 is made up of 15 amino acids. V lost 0 bases and J lost 7, with 16 bases in between. Germline values: CDR1 DFQATT, CDR2 SNEGSKA (reference sequence). CDR3 residues: CSARDIPASGQPQHF. The DNA for the CDR3 is TGCAGTGCTAGAGATATCCCGGCCTCGGGGCAGCCCCAGCATTTT.